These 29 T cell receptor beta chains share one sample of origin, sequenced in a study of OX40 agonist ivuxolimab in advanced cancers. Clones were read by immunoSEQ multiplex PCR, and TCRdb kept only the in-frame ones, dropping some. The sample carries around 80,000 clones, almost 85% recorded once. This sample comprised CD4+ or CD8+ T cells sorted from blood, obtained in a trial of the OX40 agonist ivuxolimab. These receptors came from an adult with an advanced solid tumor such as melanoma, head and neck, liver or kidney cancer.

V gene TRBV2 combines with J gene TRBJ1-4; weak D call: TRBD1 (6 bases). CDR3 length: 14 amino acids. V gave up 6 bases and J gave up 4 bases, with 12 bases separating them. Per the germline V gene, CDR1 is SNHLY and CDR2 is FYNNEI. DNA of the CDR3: TGTGCCAGCAGCGAACAGGGTAGTAATGAAAAACTGTTTTTT. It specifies CASSEQGSNEKLFF.

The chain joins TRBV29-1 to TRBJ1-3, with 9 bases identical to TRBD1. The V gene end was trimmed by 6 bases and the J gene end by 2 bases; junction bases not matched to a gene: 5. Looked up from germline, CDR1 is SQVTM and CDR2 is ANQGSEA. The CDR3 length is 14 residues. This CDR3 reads CSVAGTGTGNTIYF. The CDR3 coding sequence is TGCAGCGTCGCCGGGACAGGGACTGGAAACACCATATATTTT.

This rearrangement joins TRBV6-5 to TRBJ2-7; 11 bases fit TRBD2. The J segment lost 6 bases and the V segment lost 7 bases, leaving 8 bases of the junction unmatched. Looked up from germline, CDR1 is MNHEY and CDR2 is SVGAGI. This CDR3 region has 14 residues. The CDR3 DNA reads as TGTGCCAGCACCCTACTAGCGGGAGATGCCGAGCAGTACTTC. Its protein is CASTLLAGDAEQYF.

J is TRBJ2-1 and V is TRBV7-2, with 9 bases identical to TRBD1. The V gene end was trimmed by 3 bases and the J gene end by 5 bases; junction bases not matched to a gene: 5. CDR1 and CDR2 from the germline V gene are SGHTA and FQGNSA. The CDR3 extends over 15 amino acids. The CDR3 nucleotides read TGTGCCAGCAGCTTCGGGACAGGGCGAAACAATGAGCAGTTCTTC. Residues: CASSFGTGRNNEQFF.

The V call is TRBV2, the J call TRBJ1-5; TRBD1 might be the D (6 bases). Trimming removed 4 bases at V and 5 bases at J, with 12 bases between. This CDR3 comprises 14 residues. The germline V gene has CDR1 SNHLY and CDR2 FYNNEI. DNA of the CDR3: TGTGCCAGCAGTGTGGAGGGGGGTGATCAGCCCCAGCATTTT. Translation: CASSVEGGDQPQHF.

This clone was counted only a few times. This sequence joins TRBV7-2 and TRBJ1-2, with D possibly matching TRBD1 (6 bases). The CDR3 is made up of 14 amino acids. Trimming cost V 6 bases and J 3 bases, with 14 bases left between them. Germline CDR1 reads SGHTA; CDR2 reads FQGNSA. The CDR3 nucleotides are TGTGCCAGCAGGCCCGGGGGGGCGGACTATGGCTACACCTTC. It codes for CASRPGGADYGYTF.

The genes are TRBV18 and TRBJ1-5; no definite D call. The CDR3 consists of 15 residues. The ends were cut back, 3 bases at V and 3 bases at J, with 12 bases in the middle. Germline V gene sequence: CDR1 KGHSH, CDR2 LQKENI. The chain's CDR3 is CASSPSGRTNQPQHF. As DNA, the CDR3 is TGTGCCAGCTCACCCTCTGGACGGACCAATCAGCCCCAGCATTTT.

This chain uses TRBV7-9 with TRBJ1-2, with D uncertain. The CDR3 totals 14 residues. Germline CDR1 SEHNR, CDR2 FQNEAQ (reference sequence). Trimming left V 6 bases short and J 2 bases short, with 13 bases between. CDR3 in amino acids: CASSLDGSNYGYTF. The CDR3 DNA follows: TGTGCCAGCAGTCTGGACGGATCCAACTATGGCTACACCTTC.

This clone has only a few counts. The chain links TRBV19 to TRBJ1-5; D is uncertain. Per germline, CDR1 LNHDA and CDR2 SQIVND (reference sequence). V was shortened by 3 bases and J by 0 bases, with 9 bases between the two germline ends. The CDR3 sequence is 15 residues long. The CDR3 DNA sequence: TGTGCCAGTAGTATCAGAGGTAATAGCAATCAGCCCCAGCATTTT. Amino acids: CASSIRGNSNQPQHF.

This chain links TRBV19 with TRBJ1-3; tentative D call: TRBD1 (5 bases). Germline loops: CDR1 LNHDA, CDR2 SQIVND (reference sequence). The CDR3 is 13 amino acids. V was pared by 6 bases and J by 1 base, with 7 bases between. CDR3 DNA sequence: TGTGCCAGTAGGGGACGGTCTGGAAACACCATATATTTT. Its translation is CASRGRSGNTIYF.

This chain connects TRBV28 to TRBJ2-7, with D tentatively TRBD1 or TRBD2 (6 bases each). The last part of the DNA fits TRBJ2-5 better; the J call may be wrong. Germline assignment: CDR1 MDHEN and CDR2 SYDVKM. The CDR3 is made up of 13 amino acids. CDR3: CASSGAEGVTQYF. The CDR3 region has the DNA TGTGCCAGCAGTGGCGCGGAGGGGGTGACCCAGTACTTC.

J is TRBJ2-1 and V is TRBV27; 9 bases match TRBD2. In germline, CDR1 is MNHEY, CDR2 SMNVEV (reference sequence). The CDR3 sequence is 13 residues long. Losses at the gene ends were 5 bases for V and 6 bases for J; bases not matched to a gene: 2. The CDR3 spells CASSASGTNEQFF. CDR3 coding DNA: TGTGCCAGCAGTGCTAGCGGGACCAATGAGCAGTTCTTC.

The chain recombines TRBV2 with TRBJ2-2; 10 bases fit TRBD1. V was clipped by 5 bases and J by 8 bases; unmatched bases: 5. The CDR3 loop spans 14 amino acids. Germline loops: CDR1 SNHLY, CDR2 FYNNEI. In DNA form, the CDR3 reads TGTGCCAGCAGTTGGACAGGGGGGGAAGGGGAGCTGTTTTTT. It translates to CASSWTGGEGELFF.

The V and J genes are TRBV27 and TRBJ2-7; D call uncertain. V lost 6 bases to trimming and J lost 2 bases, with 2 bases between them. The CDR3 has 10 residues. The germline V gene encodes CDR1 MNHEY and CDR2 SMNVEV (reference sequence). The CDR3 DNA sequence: TGTGCCAGCAGGGCCTACGAGCAGTACTTC. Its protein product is CASRAYEQYF.

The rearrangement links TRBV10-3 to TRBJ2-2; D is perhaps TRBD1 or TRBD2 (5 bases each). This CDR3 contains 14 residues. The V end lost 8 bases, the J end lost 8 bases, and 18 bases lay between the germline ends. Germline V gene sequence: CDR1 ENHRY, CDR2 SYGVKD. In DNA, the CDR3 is TGTGCCATCGCCCCGGGGCCCCTTGGGGGGGAGCTGTTTTTT. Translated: CAIAPGPLGGELFF.

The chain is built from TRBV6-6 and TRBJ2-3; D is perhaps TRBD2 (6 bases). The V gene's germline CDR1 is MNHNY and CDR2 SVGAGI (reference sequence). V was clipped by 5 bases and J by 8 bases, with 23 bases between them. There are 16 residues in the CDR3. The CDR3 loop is CASSPRRREATPTQYF. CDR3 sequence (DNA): TGTGCCAGCAGTCCCCGCAGGAGGGAAGCTACCCCTACGCAGTATTTT.

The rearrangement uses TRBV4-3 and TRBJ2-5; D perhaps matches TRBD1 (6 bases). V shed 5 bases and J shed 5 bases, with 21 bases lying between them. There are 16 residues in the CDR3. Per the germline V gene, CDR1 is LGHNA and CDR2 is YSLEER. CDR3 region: CASSSLAGAHRETQYF. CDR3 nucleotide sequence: TGCGCCAGCAGCTCGCTTGCAGGGGCCCACCGGGAGACCCAGTACTTC.

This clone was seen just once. The CDR3 DNA follows: TGTGCCAGCTCACCGTCTGATGGAAACACCATATATTTT. It is translated as CASSPSDGNTIYF. The chain employs TRBV18 and TRBJ1-3; D is unresolved. Germline lookup yields CDR1 KGHSH and CDR2 LQKENI. Between the trimmed V and J ends, which lost 3 bases and 3 bases, there was a span of 6 bases. This CDR3 is built from 13 residues.

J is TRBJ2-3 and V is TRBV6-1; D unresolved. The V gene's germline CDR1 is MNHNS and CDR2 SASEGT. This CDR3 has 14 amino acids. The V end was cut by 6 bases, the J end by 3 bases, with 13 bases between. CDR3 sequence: CASSHLLFTDTQYF. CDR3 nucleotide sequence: TGTGCCAGCAGCCACCTACTCTTTACAGATACGCAGTATTTT.

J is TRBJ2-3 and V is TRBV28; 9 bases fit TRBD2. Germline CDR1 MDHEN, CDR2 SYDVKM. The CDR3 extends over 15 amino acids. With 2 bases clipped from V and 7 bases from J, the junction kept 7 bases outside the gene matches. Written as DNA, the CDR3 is TGTGCCAGCAGTTTAAGGGCTAGCGGGGAAAATACGCAGTATTTT. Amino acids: CASSLRASGENTQYF.

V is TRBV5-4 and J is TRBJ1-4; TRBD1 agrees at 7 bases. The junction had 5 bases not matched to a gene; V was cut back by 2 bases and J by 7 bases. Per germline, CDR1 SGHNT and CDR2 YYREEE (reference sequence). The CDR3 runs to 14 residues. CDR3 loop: CASSLQGNREKLFF. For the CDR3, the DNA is TGTGCCAGCAGCTTACAGGGGAATCGTGAAAAACTGTTTTTT.

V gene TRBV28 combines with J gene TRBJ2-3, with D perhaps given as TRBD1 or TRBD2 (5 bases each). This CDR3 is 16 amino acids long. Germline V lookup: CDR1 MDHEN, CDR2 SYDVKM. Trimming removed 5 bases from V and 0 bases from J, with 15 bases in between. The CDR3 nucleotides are TGTGCCAGCAGTGTTGAGGGGTCTGCTAGCACAGATACGCAGTATTTT. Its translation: CASSVEGSASTDTQYF.

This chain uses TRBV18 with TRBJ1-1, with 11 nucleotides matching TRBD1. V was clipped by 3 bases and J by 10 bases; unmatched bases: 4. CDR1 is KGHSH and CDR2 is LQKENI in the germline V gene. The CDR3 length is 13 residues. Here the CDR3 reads CASSPGQGARAFF. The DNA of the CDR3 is TGTGCCAGCTCACCCGGACAGGGGGCGCGAGCTTTCTTT.

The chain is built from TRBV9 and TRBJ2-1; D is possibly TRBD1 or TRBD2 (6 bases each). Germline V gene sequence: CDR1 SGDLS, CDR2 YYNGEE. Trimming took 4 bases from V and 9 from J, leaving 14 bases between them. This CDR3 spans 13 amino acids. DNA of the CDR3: TGTGCCAGCAGCCCACAGGGACTTGGTGAGCAGTTCTTC. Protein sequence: CASSPQGLGEQFF.

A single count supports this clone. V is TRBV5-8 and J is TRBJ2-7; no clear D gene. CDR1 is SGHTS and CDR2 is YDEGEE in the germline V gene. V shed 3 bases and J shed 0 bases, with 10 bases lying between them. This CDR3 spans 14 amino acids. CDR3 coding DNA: TGTGCCAGCAGCTCCCCCGGTACCTCCTACGAGCAGTACTTC. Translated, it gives CASSSPGTSYEQYF.

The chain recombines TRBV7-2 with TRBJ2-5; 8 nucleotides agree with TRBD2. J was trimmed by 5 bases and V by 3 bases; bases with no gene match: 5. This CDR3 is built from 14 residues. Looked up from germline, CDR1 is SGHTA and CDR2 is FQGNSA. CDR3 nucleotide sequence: TGTGCCAGCAGCTTGATGCGGGGGGCCGAGACCCAGTACTTC. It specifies CASSLMRGAETQYF.

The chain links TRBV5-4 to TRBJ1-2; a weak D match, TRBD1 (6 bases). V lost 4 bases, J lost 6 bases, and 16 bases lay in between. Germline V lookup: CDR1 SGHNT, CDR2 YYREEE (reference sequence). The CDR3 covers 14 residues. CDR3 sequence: CASSKGGGGDGYTF. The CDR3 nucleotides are TGTGCCAGCAGCAAAGGGGGAGGAGGTGATGGCTACACCTTC.

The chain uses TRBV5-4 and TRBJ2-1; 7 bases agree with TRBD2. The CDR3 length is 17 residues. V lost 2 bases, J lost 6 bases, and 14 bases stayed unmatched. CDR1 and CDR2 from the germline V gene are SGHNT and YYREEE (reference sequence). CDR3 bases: TGTGCCAGCAGCTTTGGTGGTGGGGCTAGCGGAGTCAATGAGCAGTTCTTC. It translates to CASSFGGGASGVNEQFF.

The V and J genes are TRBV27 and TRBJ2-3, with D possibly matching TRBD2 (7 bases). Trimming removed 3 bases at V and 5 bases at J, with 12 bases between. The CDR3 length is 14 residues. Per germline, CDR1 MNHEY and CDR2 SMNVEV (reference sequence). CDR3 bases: TGTGCCAGCAGTTTCTGGGGGGGCGGAGATACGCAGTATTTT. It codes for CASSFWGGGDTQYF.